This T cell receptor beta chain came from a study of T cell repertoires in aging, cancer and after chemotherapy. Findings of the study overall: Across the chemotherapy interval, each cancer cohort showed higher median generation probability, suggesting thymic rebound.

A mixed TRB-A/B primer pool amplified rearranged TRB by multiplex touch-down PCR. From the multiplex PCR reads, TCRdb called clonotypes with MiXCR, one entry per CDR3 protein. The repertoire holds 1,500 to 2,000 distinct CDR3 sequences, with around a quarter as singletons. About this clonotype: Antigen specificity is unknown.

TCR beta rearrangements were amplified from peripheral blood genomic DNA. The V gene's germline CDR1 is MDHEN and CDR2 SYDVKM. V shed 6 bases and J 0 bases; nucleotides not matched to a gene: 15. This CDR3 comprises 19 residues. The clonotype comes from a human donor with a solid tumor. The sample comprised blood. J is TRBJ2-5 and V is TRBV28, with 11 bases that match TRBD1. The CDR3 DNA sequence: TGTGCCAGCAGCTCTTATACCTCCGGGACAGGGGGGGACCAAGAGACCCAGTACTTC. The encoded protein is CASSSYTSGTGGDQETQYF. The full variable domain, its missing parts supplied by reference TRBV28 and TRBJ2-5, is DVKVTQSSRYLVKRTGEKVFLECVQDMDHENMFWYRQDPGLGLRLIYFSYDVKMKEKGDIPEGYSVSREKKERFSLILESASTNQTSMYLCASSSYTSGTGGDQETQYFGPGTRLLVL.